These 20 T cell receptor beta chains originate from one sample sequenced in a study of PD-1 blockade in classical Hodgkin lymphoma. Libraries were prepared by immunoSEQ multiplex PCR; TCRdb keeps only in-frame clonotypes and omits some of them. The sample has approximately 9,600 clones, 74% seen once. Every patient experienced relapse after autologous stem cell transplantation, and brentuximab vedotin exposure varied. Using magnetic negative selection, the CD4+ T cells were separated out of thawed PBMCs. The source was CD4+ T cells from blood, collected at baseline. The receptor set was obtained from a human donor with classical Hodgkin lymphoma.

This chain joins TRBV11-2 and TRBJ1-2; D is unresolved. With 1 base removed from V and 3 bases from J, the gap between germline ends came to 9 bases. CDR3 length equals 14 residues. Germline CDR1 reads SGHAT; CDR2 reads FQNNGV. The CDR3 sequence is CASSLAGGHYGYTF. The CDR3 bases are TGTGCCAGCAGCTTAGCGGGCGGACACTATGGCTACACCTTC.

As DNA, the CDR3 is TGTGCCAGCAGCTGGGGGGGGACTATAAAAGAGACCCAGTACTTC. It is translated as CASSWGGTIKETQYF. This chain connects TRBV7-2 to TRBJ2-5, with 7 bases matching TRBD2. This CDR3 region has 15 residues. V dropped 4 bases and J dropped 3; count of bases not matched to a gene: 8. Germline V gene sequence: CDR1 SGHTA, CDR2 FQGNSA.

The chain links TRBV5-1 to TRBJ2-5; 8 bases align to TRBD1. The CDR3 sequence is 16 residues long. Germline V gives CDR1 SGHRS, CDR2 YFSETQ. Losses at the gene ends were 4 bases for V and 0 bases for J; bases not matched to a gene: 8. The CDR3 sequence is CASSRGQGLYQETQYF. The CDR3 DNA reads as TGCGCCAGCAGCAGAGGACAGGGCCTGTACCAAGAGACCCAGTACTTC.

The chain combines TRBV5-1 with TRBJ2-7; TRBD1 aligns across 9 bases. CDR3 length: 14 amino acids. V lost 4 bases, J lost 3 bases, and 5 bases stayed unmatched. CDR1 is SGHRS and CDR2 is YFSETQ in the germline V gene. The CDR3 DNA reads TGCGCCAGCAGCCTAACAGGGGGCGACTACGAGCAGTACTTC. Translating it yields CASSLTGGDYEQYF.

This chain joins TRBV7-9 and TRBJ1-3, with 7 bases matching TRBD1. Germline assignment: CDR1 SEHNR and CDR2 FQNEAQ (reference sequence). The CDR3 sequence is 15 residues long. The ends lost 5 bases at V and 2 bases at J; junction bases unmatched: 6. The DNA of the CDR3 is TGTGCCAGCAGCCCCCAGGGGGGGACTGGAAACACCATATATTTT. Protein: CASSPQGGTGNTIYF.

This clone appeared a few times. The CDR3 DNA is TGTGCCATCAGCCCCCAGGGGGCCCATGGCTACACCTTC. Translated, it gives CAISPQGAHGYTF. The rearrangement uses TRBV10-3 and TRBJ1-2, with TRBD1 identical over 8 bases. This CDR3 is 13 amino acids long. V gave up 6 bases and J gave up 6 bases; unmatched junction bases: 6. Germline values: CDR1 ENHRY, CDR2 SYGVKD.

V gene TRBV6-5 combines with J gene TRBJ1-1, with D possibly TRBD1 on 5 matching bases. The germline CDR1 and CDR2 sequences are MNHEY and SVGAGI. Deletions cut 7 bases from V and 3 bases from J, with 15 bases between. The CDR3 is made up of 14 amino acids. The CDR3 loop reads CASKTQTAYTEAFF. The CDR3 DNA follows: TGTGCCAGCAAAACCCAGACAGCTTACACTGAAGCTTTCTTT.

This chain joins TRBV28 and TRBJ2-7, with 7 bases that match TRBD1. This CDR3 spans 15 amino acids. Germline CDR1 reads MDHEN; CDR2 reads SYDVKM. V lost 6 bases to trimming and J lost 0 bases; unmatched junction nucleotides: 8. The DNA of the CDR3 is TGTGCCAGCAGACGAGGGGGCCCACACTCCTACGAGCAGTACTTC. It is translated as CASRRGGPHSYEQYF.

The chain uses TRBV5-5 and TRBJ1-2, with 12 bases fitting TRBD1. CDR1 and CDR2 from the germline V gene are SGHKS and YYEKEE (reference sequence). The V gene end was trimmed by 3 bases and the J gene end by 6 bases; junction bases not matched to a gene: 3. CDR3 size: 14 residues. The CDR3 is CASSSGQGAHGYTF. The CDR3 coding sequence is TGTGCCAGCAGCTCGGGACAGGGGGCTCATGGCTACACCTTC.

This chain connects TRBV11-2 to TRBJ1-2, with D possibly matching TRBD1 (5 bases). The CDR3 runs to 13 residues. V lost 5 bases, J lost 3 bases, and 10 bases lay in between. The germline V gene encodes CDR1 SGHAT and CDR2 FQNNGV. In DNA form, the CDR3 reads TGTGCCAGCAGCACGACAGCCTACTATGGCTACACCTTC. This translates into CASSTTAYYGYTF.

CDR3 loop: CASSLFALKNTEAFF. CDR3 nucleotides: TGTGCCAGCAGTTTATTTGCACTCAAGAACACTGAAGCTTTCTTT. The genes are TRBV28 and TRBJ1-1; D is ambiguous. This CDR3 has 15 residues. CDR1 and CDR2 (germline): MDHEN, SYDVKM. Trimming took off 1 base at V and 1 base at J, with 10 bases between the two ends. Full variable domain (remainder filled in from reference TRBV28 and TRBJ1-1): DVKVTQSSRYLVKRTGEKVFLECVQDMDHENMFWYRQDPGLGLRLIYFSYDVKMKEKGDIPEGYSVSREKKERFSLILESASTNQTSMYLCASSLFALKNTEAFFGQGTRLTVV.

This clone was seen once. Written as DNA, the CDR3 is TGTGCCAGCAGTGAAGTTGCGGGCTCACATGGCTACACCTTC. Its translation: CASSEVAGSHGYTF. The V and J genes are TRBV6-1 and TRBJ1-2; no firm D call. The CDR3 runs 14 residues. CDR1 and CDR2 (germline): MNHNS, SASEGT. V lost 1 base and J lost 6, with 12 bases in between.

The V call is TRBV15, the J call TRBJ2-7; possibly TRBD2 for D (5 bases). Germline values: CDR1 LNHNV, CDR2 YYDKDF (reference sequence). Trimming took 5 bases from V and 0 from J, leaving 11 bases between them. CDR3 length equals 14 residues. CDR3 sequence reads: CATSVRAASYEQYF. The CDR3, as DNA: TGTGCCACCAGCGTGAGGGCGGCCTCCTACGAGCAGTACTTC.

V gene TRBV27 combines with J gene TRBJ2-2, with D possibly being TRBD1 (6 bases). The CDR3 totals 12 residues. Per the germline V gene, CDR1 is MNHEY and CDR2 is SMNVEV (reference sequence). V shed 6 bases and J shed 6 bases, with 8 bases lying between them. The CDR3 sequence is CASRHRAGELFF. Here the CDR3 DNA reads TGTGCCAGCAGACACAGGGCCGGGGAGCTGTTTTTT.

By its share, this clone is medium-sized. The rearrangement joins TRBV5-6 to TRBJ2-3; maybe TRBD2 (5 bases). Germline V gene lookup returns CDR1 SGHDT and CDR2 YYEEEE. Trimming removed 2 bases from V and 2 bases from J, with 12 bases in between. The CDR3 runs 15 residues. CDR3 DNA sequence: TGTGCCAGCAGCTTAACCCGGGGTTACACAGATACGCAGTATTTT. This gives the protein CASSLTRGYTDTQYF.

The chain couples TRBV6-6 to TRBJ2-7; 9 bases map to TRBD1. The CDR3 length is 16 residues. The germline gives CDR1 MNHNY, CDR2 SVGAGI (reference sequence). V gave up 5 bases and J gave up 1 base; unmatched junction bases: 9. CDR3 bases: TGTGCCAGCAGTGCCGACTGGACAGGGGCGTCCTACGAGCAGTACTTC. Translated: CASSADWTGASYEQYF.

The gene calls are TRBV7-9 and TRBJ2-7, with 10 bases fitting TRBD1. Germline trimming cut 5 bases from V and 3 bases from J; bases unmatched to any gene: 4. Germline V gene sequence: CDR1 SEHNR, CDR2 FQNEAQ (reference sequence). The CDR3 has 14 amino acids. For the CDR3, the DNA is TGTGCCAGCAGCGCCGGACAGGGGGGCTACGAGCAGTACTTC. Translation gives CASSAGQGGYEQYF.

CDR3 in amino acids: CASSQGTSGSYNEQFF. DNA for the CDR3: TGTGCCAGCAGCCAAGGGACTAGCGGTTCCTACAATGAGCAGTTCTTC. The chain combines TRBV11-2 with TRBJ2-1; 11 bases map to TRBD2. Germline loops: CDR1 SGHAT, CDR2 FQNNGV. With V trimmed by 5 bases and J by 1 base, 4 bases remained unmatched. This CDR3 has 16 residues. Full variable domain (remainder filled in from reference TRBV11-2 and TRBJ2-1): EAGVAQSPRYKIIEKRQSVAFWCNPISGHATLYWYQQILGQGPKLLIQFQNNGVVDDSQLPKDRFSAERLKGVDSTLKIQPAKLEDSAVYLCASSQGTSGSYNEQFFGPGTRLTVL.

In its sample, this clone was seen a few times. J is TRBJ2-1 and V is TRBV27; D is unclear. V dropped 4 bases and J dropped 7 bases, with 14 bases sitting between them. The CDR3 sequence is 14 residues long. Germline CDR1 MNHEY, CDR2 SMNVEV (reference sequence). CDR3 loop: CASSSSTLGNEQFF. Written as DNA, the CDR3 is TGTGCCAGCAGTTCCAGCACCCTTGGGAATGAGCAGTTCTTC.

The rearrangement links TRBV7-8 to TRBJ2-3; D is perhaps TRBD2 (6 bases). The CDR3 covers 14 residues. V was trimmed by 3 bases and J by 2 bases, leaving 9 bases between them. Looked up from germline, CDR1 is SGHVS and CDR2 is FQNEAQ. This CDR3 is CASSFLANTDTQYF. The CDR3 bases are TGTGCCAGCAGCTTCCTAGCGAACACAGATACGCAGTATTTT.